The source of this T cell receptor (beta chain) is a study of neurological immune-mediated disorders. This clonotype was counted at least ten times. With 10-nucleotide random UMIs, 5'RACE was used to make the cDNA. From the 5' RACE reads, TCRdb called clonotypes with MiXCR, one entry per CDR3 protein. This sample has about 55,000 distinct CDR3 sequences, with more than 3% found just once. J gave up 4 bases and V 0 bases, and 3 bases lay outside the gene matches. The length of the CDR3 is 14 residues. Germline V gene lookup returns CDR1 SGHKS and CDR2 YYEKEE (reference sequence). The specimen was PBMCs. The sequence derives from a man aged 25-45 years with multiple sclerosis. V is TRBV5-5 and J is TRBJ1-2; 7 nucleotides line up with TRBD1. CDR3 amino acids: CASSLGQGGYGYTF. CDR3 nucleotides: TGTGCCAGCAGCTTGGGACAGGGAGGCTATGGCTACACCTTC.